This T cell receptor beta chain was captured in a study of response to subunit inactivated influenza vaccine. Study results and caveats: With each seasonal influenza vaccination, the authors suggested, few new T cells are recruited.

This clonotype was picked up many times. Its antigen is not known. This CDR3 has 14 amino acids. The V end lost 3 bases, the J end lost 0 bases, and 9 bases lay between the germline ends. Germline CDR1 DFQATT, CDR2 SNEGSKA (reference sequence). TCRdb used MiXCR to reprocess the RT-PCR reads, holding one entry per CDR3 protein. The sample yields hundreds of thousands of distinct CDR3 sequences, under 15% seen once. The receptor's source is a man aged 50-60 years who received an inactivated influenza vaccine. The sample in question was PBMCs from blood, obtained about 6 weeks after vaccination. The gene calls are TRBV20-1 and TRBJ2-4; D call uncertain. The chain's CDR3 is CSASPGAAKNIQYF. The CDR3 nucleotides are TGCAGTGCTAGCCCAGGCGCAGCCAAAAACATTCAGTACTTC.